These 32 T cell receptor beta chains were sequenced from one sample in a study of beta chain features in type 1 diabetes. Expressed TCRB transcripts were sequenced because the isolated RNA had all been reverse transcribed beforehand. Data came from immunoSEQ multiplex PCR; TCRdb stores just in-frame clones and leaves some out. Here the sample spans 110,000 to 150,000 clones, about a tenth being singletons. The sequencing input was central memory CD4+ T cells from blood. Source of these receptors: a man younger than 35 in good health.

This clone was seen a handful of times. V gene TRBV5-1 combines with J gene TRBJ1-5; D unresolved. This CDR3 is built from 15 residues. The germline V gene encodes CDR1 SGHRS and CDR2 YFSETQ. V was cut by 1 base and J by 0 bases, with 8 bases left in between. The CDR3 loop is CASSLMPNSNQPQHF. CDR3 bases: TGCGCCAGCAGCTTGATGCCTAATAGCAATCAGCCCCAGCATTTT.

This chain links TRBV28 with TRBJ1-3; D gene unclear. This CDR3 contains 15 residues. Germline V gene data show CDR1 as MDHEN and CDR2 as SYDVKM. V shed 3 bases and J shed 2 bases, with 11 bases lying between them. The chain's CDR3 is CASSFSTGAGNTIYF. CDR3 in DNA: TGTGCCAGCAGTTTTTCTACCGGGGCTGGAAACACCATATATTTT.

There are a few counts of this clone. The DNA of the CDR3 is TGTGCCAGCAGCCAAGACGATGGTAGCGGGGGGAATGAGCAGTTCTTC. Its translation: CASSQDDGSGGNEQFF. The chain employs TRBV4-2 and TRBJ2-1; 10 bases are a match to TRBD2. Losses at the gene ends were 0 bases for V and 7 bases for J; bases not matched to a gene: 6. The CDR3 loop spans 16 amino acids. Germline CDR1 reads LGHNA; CDR2 reads YNFKEQ.

The V and J genes are TRBV5-4 and TRBJ2-7, with 7 bases aligning to TRBD1. After removal of 0 bases from V and 0 bases from J, the junction contained 9 bases not matched to a gene. This CDR3 contains 17 residues. Germline CDR1 SGHNT, CDR2 YYREEE (reference sequence). The CDR3 DNA follows: TGTGCCAGCAGCTTGGCCAAGGGACAGCACCTCTCCTACGAGCAGTACTTC. Translating it yields CASSLAKGQHLSYEQYF. Full variable domain (remainder filled in from reference TRBV5-4 and TRBJ2-7): ETGVTQSPTHLIKTRGQQVTLRCSSQSGHNTVSWYQQALGQGPQFIFQYYREEENGRGNFPPRFSGLQFPNYSSELNVNALELDDSALYLCASSLAKGQHLSYEQYFGPGTRLTVT.

This clone was seen a few times. The chain recombines TRBV6-5 with TRBJ1-5; 8 bases are a match to TRBD1. Germline-derived CDR1 and CDR2 are MNHEY and SVGAGI. This CDR3 is built from 14 residues. Unmatched junction bases numbered 6, after V lost 6 bases and J lost 5 bases. The CDR3 bases are TGTGCCAGCAGCCAGGGGGCCCGAGATCAGCCCCAGCATTTT. This sequence encodes CASSQGARDQPQHF.

This clone has more than one count but fewer than ten. The rearrangement links TRBV5-1 to TRBJ2-5; 8 nucleotides match TRBD2. Germline-derived CDR1 and CDR2 are SGHRS and YFSETQ. The CDR3 runs to 14 residues. Trimming removed 4 bases from V and 4 bases from J; junction bases left unmatched: 6. The DNA of the CDR3 is TGCGCCAGCAGCCTGGGACGGGAGGGAGAGACCCAGTACTTC. Translating it yields CASSLGREGETQYF.

The sample holds many counts of this clone. This sequence joins TRBV7-2 and TRBJ2-3; 10 bases line up with TRBD2. J lost 4 bases, V lost 5 bases, and 6 bases had no gene match. The CDR3 consists of 15 residues. Looked up from germline, CDR1 is SGHTA and CDR2 is FQGNSA. The DNA of the CDR3 is TGTGCCAGCAGCGCAGCGGGGGGGCCCTCAGATACGCAGTATTTT. This gives the protein CASSAAGGPSDTQYF.

This clone was detected a few times. This chain uses TRBV28 with TRBJ2-1, with D perhaps matching TRBD1 (6 bases). The CDR3 is 17 amino acids. Germline V gene data show CDR1 as MDHEN and CDR2 as SYDVKM. V lost 5 bases and J 0 bases, leaving 17 bases between the germline ends. Here the CDR3 reads CASSPQTDSYSYNEQFF. The CDR3 DNA is TGTGCCAGCAGTCCCCAAACGGACAGTTACTCCTACAATGAGCAGTTCTTC.

The sample holds a few counts of this clone. This rearrangement joins TRBV5-1 to TRBJ1-1; 8 bases align to TRBD1. The J segment lost 4 bases and the V segment lost 1 base, leaving 3 bases of the junction unmatched. CDR3 size: 14 residues. Per germline, CDR1 SGHRS and CDR2 YFSETQ. CDR3 amino acids: CASSLSGTGTEAFF. CDR3 sequence (DNA): TGCGCCAGCAGCTTGTCCGGGACAGGCACTGAAGCTTTCTTT.

A note on this clone: The same CDR3 can be traced to other DNA sequences in this sample. The rearrangement uses TRBV5-1 and TRBJ1-4; 7 positions match TRBD1. V shed 4 bases and J 0 bases; nucleotides not matched to a gene: 3. Germline V gene sequence: CDR1 SGHRS, CDR2 YFSETQ. The CDR3 has 15 residues. The CDR3 sequence: CASSKGTATNEKLFF. CDR3 bases: TGCGCCAGCAGCAAAGGGACAGCAACTAATGAAAAACTGTTTTTT.

The chain employs TRBV7-9 and TRBJ2-7; 8 bases are shared with TRBD2. The CDR3 is 15 residues long. Germline V lookup: CDR1 SEHNR, CDR2 FQNEAQ (reference sequence). The J segment lost 3 bases and the V segment lost 5 bases, leaving 9 bases of the junction unmatched. The CDR3 sequence: CASSPTGTSFYEQYF. The CDR3 coding sequence is TGTGCCAGCAGCCCCACCGGGACTAGTTTCTACGAGCAGTACTTC.

This clone was seen only a few times. In DNA, the CDR3 is TGCGCCAGCAGCCAAGCATTCAGGGGATTTGACGAGCAGTACTTC. This translates into CASSQAFRGFDEQYF. The chain employs TRBV4-1 and TRBJ2-7, with D possibly TRBD1 on 6 matching bases. The CDR3 extends over 15 amino acids. Trimming stripped 1 base from V and 5 bases from J, with 15 bases between. CDR1 is MGHRA and CDR2 is YSYEKL in the germline V gene.

This clone was observed a handful of times. The V gene is TRBV30, the J gene TRBJ1-2, with TRBD1 matching over 12 bases. Unmatched junction bases numbered 8, after V lost 2 bases and J lost 7 bases. The CDR3 runs 15 residues. Germline-derived CDR1 and CDR2 are GTSNPN and SVGIG (reference sequence). The CDR3 loop reads CAWSTPGQGALGYTF. CDR3 coding DNA: TGTGCCTGGAGTACCCCGGGACAGGGGGCGCTTGGCTACACCTTC. Together with reference TRBV30 and TRBJ1-2, the CDR3 gives the full variable domain: SQTIHQWPATLVQPVGSPLSLECTVEGTSNPNLYWYRQAAGRGLQLLFYSVGIGQISSEVPQNLSASRPQDRQFILSSKKLLLSDSGFYLCAWSTPGQGALGYTFGSGTRLTVV.

The chain carries TRBV4-2 and TRBJ2-5; 10 nucleotides align to TRBD2. This CDR3 is 15 amino acids long. Germline CDR1 is LGHNA and CDR2 is YNFKEQ. J was trimmed by 1 base and V by 5 bases; bases with no gene match: 4. CDR3 nucleotides: TGTGCCAGCAGCTTGACTAGCGGGCTCCAAGAGACCCAGTACTTC. Protein: CASSLTSGLQETQYF.

The chain recombines TRBV7-2 with TRBJ2-7; weak D call: TRBD1 (5 bases). Germline V gives CDR1 SGHTA, CDR2 FQGNSA. Trimming stripped 1 base from V and 2 bases from J, with 9 bases between. The CDR3 runs 14 residues. Here the CDR3 reads CASSLVQGPYEQYF. CDR3 nucleotides: TGTGCCAGCAGCTTAGTTCAGGGTCCCTACGAGCAGTACTTC.

The chain recombines TRBV6-6 with TRBJ1-6; 8 nucleotides agree with TRBD1. In germline, CDR1 is MNHNY, CDR2 SVGAGI (reference sequence). CDR3 length equals 14 residues. V was clipped by 6 bases and J by 10 bases; unmatched bases: 8. CDR3 DNA sequence: TGTGCCAGCAGCCCTAGGACAGGGTTATCACCCCTCCACTTT. It is translated as CASSPRTGLSPLHF.

The V call is TRBV5-4, the J call TRBJ2-3; TRBD2 agrees at 9 bases. Germline trimming cut 2 bases from V and 4 bases from J; bases unmatched to any gene: 2. This CDR3 contains 14 residues. Per the germline V gene, CDR1 is SGHNT and CDR2 is YYREEE (reference sequence). The chain's CDR3 is CASSFGGGADTQYF. Here the CDR3 DNA reads TGTGCCAGCAGCTTCGGCGGGGGGGCAGATACGCAGTATTTT.

V usage is TRBV6-5 and J usage is TRBJ2-7; a possible D gene is TRBD1 (6 bases). The V gene's germline CDR1 is MNHEY and CDR2 SVGAGI. This CDR3 spans 15 amino acids. The V end lost 7 bases, the J end lost 3 bases, and 19 bases lay between the germline ends. This CDR3 reads CASTSRGHGIYEQYF. The CDR3 coding sequence is TGTGCCAGCACCTCGAGGGGACATGGGATCTACGAGCAGTACTTC.

This clone was found a few times. The chain has TRBV7-2 and TRBJ2-7; D is ambiguous. The CDR3 has 13 amino acids. V lost 2 bases, J lost 0 bases, and 5 bases lay in between. Germline CDR1 reads SGHTA; CDR2 reads FQGNSA. The DNA for the CDR3 is TGTGCCAGCAGCTTAAGCCTCTCCTACGAGCAGTACTTC. Its translation is CASSLSLSYEQYF.

The chain uses TRBV5-8 and TRBJ2-7, with D perhaps matching TRBD1 (5 bases). In germline, CDR1 is SGHTS, CDR2 YDEGEE. This CDR3 is built from 12 residues. V shed 2 bases and J shed 7 bases, with 10 bases lying between them. The chain's CDR3 is CASSFRDREQYF. CDR3 sequence (DNA): TGTGCCAGCAGCTTCAGGGATCGGGAGCAGTACTTC.

This clone has only a few counts. The chain joins TRBV27 to TRBJ2-7, with TRBD2 identical over 16 bases. The ends lost 5 bases at V and 6 bases at J; junction bases unmatched: 10. This CDR3 is built from 17 residues. Germline V gives CDR1 MNHEY, CDR2 SMNVEV (reference sequence). The CDR3 sequence: CASSNGGLAGGPGEQYF. CDR3 bases: TGTGCCAGCAGTAACGGGGGACTAGCGGGGGGGCCGGGCGAGCAGTACTTC.

With regard to this clone: An end of the junction does not agree with germline; a read error may underlie this. This chain joins TRBV6-1 and TRBJ2-7; 11 positions match TRBD1. Germline assignment: CDR1 MNHNS and CDR2 SASEGT. CDR3 size: 11 residues. CDR3 DNA: TGTGCCAGCAGTGAAGACGGGACAGGGGGCTTC. It translates to CASSEDGTGGF.

This clone came up a few times. The same CDR3 also results from other DNA sequences found in this sample. The chain joins TRBV7-3 to TRBJ2-2, with 11 bases identical to TRBD1. Per germline, CDR1 SGHTA and CDR2 FQGTGA. V lost 3 bases, J lost 2 bases, and 2 bases stayed unmatched. The CDR3 totals 16 residues. Here the CDR3 reads CASSLGTGGNTGELFF. The CDR3 DNA reads as TGTGCCAGCAGCTTGGGGACAGGGGGAAACACCGGGGAGCTGTTTTTT.

This chain links TRBV9 with TRBJ2-2, with a weak D call TRBD1 (6 bases). This CDR3 spans 16 amino acids. V was pared by 0 bases and J by 1 base, with 10 bases between. Germline V gene data show CDR1 as SGDLS and CDR2 as YYNGEE. CDR3 amino acids: CASSVAPRGNTGELFF. For the CDR3, the DNA is TGTGCCAGCAGCGTAGCCCCCAGGGGGAACACCGGGGAGCTGTTTTTT.

The chain uses TRBV10-3 and TRBJ2-2, with a weak D call TRBD2 (5 bases). CDR1 and CDR2 (germline): ENHRY, SYGVKD. This CDR3 has 15 amino acids. The V end lost 6 bases, the J end lost 4 bases, and 15 bases lay between the germline ends. Here the CDR3 reads CAIRQVAEGTGELFF. The CDR3 DNA reads TGTGCCATCAGGCAGGTCGCCGAGGGCACCGGGGAGCTGTTTTTT.

The rearrangement uses TRBV6-5 and TRBJ1-2; TRBD1 agrees at 10 bases. The CDR3 length is 15 residues. V shed 6 bases, J shed 0 bases, and the junction held 4 bases outside the gene matches. From germline, CDR1 is MNHEY and CDR2 SVGAGI. CDR3 loop: CASSPGQGANYGYTF. DNA for the CDR3: TGTGCCAGCAGCCCCGGACAGGGGGCTAACTATGGCTACACCTTC.

The chain is built from TRBV4-3 and TRBJ1-6, with 8 nucleotides matching TRBD1. The V and J ends lost 0 bases and 5 bases, in that order; junction bases with no gene match: 0. This CDR3 contains 15 residues. Germline V gene lookup returns CDR1 LGHNA and CDR2 YSLEER. The CDR3 nucleotides are TGCGCCAGCAGCCAAGAGACAGGGGATAATTCACCCCTCCACTTT. Amino acids: CASSQETGDNSPLHF.

The rearrangement joins TRBV9 to TRBJ2-4, with D perhaps matching TRBD2 (5 bases). Per germline, CDR1 SGDLS and CDR2 YYNGEE. V was shortened by 0 bases and J by 5 bases, with 12 bases between the two germline ends. There are 15 residues in the CDR3. CDR3 DNA sequence: TGTGCCAGCAGCGTAGATGCGGGTTTCGAAAACATTCAGTACTTC. As protein: CASSVDAGFENIQYF.

This clone was seen at least ten times. CDR3 loop: CASSFRDTRGGELFF. In DNA form, the CDR3 reads TGTGCCAGCAGCTTTCGGGACACACGCGGCGGGGAGCTGTTTTTT. The chain joins TRBV5-4 to TRBJ2-2; D may be TRBD1 (6 bases). The length of the CDR3 is 15 residues. In germline, CDR1 is SGHNT, CDR2 YYREEE (reference sequence). V dropped 2 bases and J dropped 7 bases, with 15 bases sitting between them.

Many counts were recorded for this clone. The chain carries TRBV7-2 and TRBJ2-4, with a weak D call TRBD2 (5 bases). Between the trimmed V and J ends, which lost 5 bases and 0 bases, there was a span of 14 bases. Germline V gene lookup returns CDR1 SGHTA and CDR2 FQGNSA. The CDR3 has 16 residues. This CDR3 reads CASSPSQRKAKNIQYF. In nucleotides, the CDR3 is TGTGCCAGCAGCCCCTCGCAGCGGAAAGCCAAAAACATTCAGTACTTC.

Only a few counts were recorded for this clone. The genes are TRBV6-6 and TRBJ2-5, with D possibly being TRBD2 (6 bases). The CDR3 sequence is 15 residues long. Germline loops: CDR1 MNHNY, CDR2 SVGAGI (reference sequence). Trimming removed 0 bases from V and 7 bases from J, with 15 bases in between. The chain's CDR3 is CASSYSIEAGRTQYF. CDR3 DNA sequence: TGTGCCAGCAGTTACTCGATCGAGGCGGGACGGACCCAGTACTTC.

This chain links TRBV2 with TRBJ1-4; TRBD1 matches at 7 bases. The trim removed 7 bases at V and 6 bases at J, leaving 8 bases unmatched. This CDR3 spans 14 amino acids. The germline CDR1 and CDR2 sequences are SNHLY and FYNNEI. The CDR3 reads CASIYGTDDEKLFF. As DNA, the CDR3 is TGTGCCAGCATATACGGGACAGATGATGAAAAACTGTTTTTT. Full variable domain (rest looked up from reference TRBV2 and TRBJ1-4): EPEVTQTPSHQVTQMGQEVILRCVPISNHLYFYWYRQILGQKVEFLVSFYNNEISEKSEIFDDQFSVERPDGSNFTLKIRSTKLEDSAMYFCASIYGTDDEKLFFGSGTQLSVL.